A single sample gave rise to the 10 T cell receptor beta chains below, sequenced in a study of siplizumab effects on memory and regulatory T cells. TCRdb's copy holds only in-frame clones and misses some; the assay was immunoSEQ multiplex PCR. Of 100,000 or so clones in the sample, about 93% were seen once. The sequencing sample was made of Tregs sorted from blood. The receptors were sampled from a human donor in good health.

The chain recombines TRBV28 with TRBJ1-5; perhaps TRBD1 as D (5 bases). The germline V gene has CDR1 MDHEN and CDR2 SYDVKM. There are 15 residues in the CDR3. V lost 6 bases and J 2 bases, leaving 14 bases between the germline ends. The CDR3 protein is CASRRTGFGNQPQHF. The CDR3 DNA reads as TGTGCCAGCAGACGAACAGGCTTTGGCAATCAGCCCCAGCATTTT.

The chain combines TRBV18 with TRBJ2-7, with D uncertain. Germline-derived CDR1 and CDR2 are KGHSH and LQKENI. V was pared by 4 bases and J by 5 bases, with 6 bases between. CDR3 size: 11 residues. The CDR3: CASSLIDEQYF. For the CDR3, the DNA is TGTGCCAGCTCACTTATCGACGAGCAGTACTTC.

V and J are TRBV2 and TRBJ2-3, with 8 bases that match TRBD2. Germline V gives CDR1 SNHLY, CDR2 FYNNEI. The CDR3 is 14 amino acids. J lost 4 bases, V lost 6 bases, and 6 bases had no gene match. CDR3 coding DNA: TGTGCCAGCAGCGCCGGGACTAGAGCAGATACGCAGTATTTT. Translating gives CASSAGTRADTQYF.

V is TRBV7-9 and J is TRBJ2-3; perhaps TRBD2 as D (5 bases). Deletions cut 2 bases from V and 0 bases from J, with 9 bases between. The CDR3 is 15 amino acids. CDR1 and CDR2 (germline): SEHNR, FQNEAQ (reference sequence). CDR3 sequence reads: CASSLYGGSTDTQYF. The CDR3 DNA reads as TGTGCCAGCAGCTTATATGGCGGGAGCACAGATACGCAGTATTTT.

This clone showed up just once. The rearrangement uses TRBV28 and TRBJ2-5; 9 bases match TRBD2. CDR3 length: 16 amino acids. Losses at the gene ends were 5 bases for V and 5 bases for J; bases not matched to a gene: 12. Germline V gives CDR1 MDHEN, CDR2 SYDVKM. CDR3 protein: CASSPGTSNVVETQYF. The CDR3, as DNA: TGTGCCAGCAGTCCGGGGACTAGCAATGTGGTGGAGACCCAGTACTTC.

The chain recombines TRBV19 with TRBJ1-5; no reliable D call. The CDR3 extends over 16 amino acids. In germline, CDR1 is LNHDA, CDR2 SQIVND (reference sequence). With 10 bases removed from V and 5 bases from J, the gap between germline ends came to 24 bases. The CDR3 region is CATKPRELVGYQPQHF. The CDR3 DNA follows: TGTGCCACAAAGCCACGGGAACTGGTGGGGTATCAGCCCCAGCATTTT.

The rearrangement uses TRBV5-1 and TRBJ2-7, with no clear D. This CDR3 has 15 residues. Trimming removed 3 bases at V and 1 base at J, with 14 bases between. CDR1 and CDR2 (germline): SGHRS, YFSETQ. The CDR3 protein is CASSSLSGLSYEQYF. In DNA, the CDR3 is TGCGCCAGCAGCTCTTTATCCGGGTTATCCTACGAGCAGTACTTC.

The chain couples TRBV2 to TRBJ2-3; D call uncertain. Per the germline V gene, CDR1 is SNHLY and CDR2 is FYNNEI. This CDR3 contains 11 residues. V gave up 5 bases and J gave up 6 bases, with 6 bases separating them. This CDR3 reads CASSYSDTQYF. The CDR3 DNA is TGTGCCAGCAGTTATTCGGATACGCAGTATTTT.

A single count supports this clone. The DNA for the CDR3 is TGTGCCATCAGTGAGTCGGCATCCCTCGCCCGCGAGCAGTACTTC. Translating it yields CAISESASLAREQYF. The V call is TRBV10-3, the J call TRBJ2-7; the D is unclear. There are 15 residues in the CDR3. From germline, CDR1 is ENHRY and CDR2 SYGVKD. Trimming cost V 0 bases and J 6 bases, with 15 bases left between them.

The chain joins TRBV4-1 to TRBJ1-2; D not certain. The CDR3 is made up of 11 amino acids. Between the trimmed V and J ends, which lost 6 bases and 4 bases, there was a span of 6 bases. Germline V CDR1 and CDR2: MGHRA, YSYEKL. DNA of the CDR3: TGCGCCAGCAGACTCGGCTATGGCTACACCTTC. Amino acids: CASRLGYGYTF.